Given below is one T cell receptor (beta chain) in context. The record originates from a study of blood T cell repertoires in COVID-19. Germline CDR1 is SQVTM and CDR2 is ANQGSEA. The J segment lost 2 bases and the V segment lost 3 bases, leaving 7 bases of the junction unmatched. This CDR3 has 16 amino acids. In the authors' methods: The assay estimated nucleated cells by amplifying reference gene primers. Assay used: immunoSEQ multiplex PCR; TCRdb lists only in-frame clones, some missing. V and J calls plus clone size are reproduced from that table; the DNA served to infer D and trimming. The repertoire holds approximately 250,000 clones, with roughly nine tenths as singletons.

The material sequenced was peripheral blood. This chain links TRBV29-1 with TRBJ1-1; 12 bases line up with TRBD1. This TCR was sampled from a man aged 40-49 years with active or convalescent COVID-19. The CDR3: CSVEGTGGLINTEAFF. In DNA form, the CDR3 reads TGCAGCGTTGAGGGGACAGGGGGCCTTATTAACACTGAAGCTTTCTTT.